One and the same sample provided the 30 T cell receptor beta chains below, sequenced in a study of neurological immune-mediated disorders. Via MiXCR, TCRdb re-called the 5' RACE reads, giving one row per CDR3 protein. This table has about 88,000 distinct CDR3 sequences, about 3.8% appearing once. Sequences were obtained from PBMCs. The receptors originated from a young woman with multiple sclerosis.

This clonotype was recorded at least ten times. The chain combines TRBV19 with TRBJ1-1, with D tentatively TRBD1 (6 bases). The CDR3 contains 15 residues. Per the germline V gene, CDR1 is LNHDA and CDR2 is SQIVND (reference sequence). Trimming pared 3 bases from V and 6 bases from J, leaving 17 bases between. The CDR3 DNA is TGTGCCAGTAGTATGTTACAGGGTCCGGGCGCTGAAGCTTTCTTT. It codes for CASSMLQGPGAEAFF.

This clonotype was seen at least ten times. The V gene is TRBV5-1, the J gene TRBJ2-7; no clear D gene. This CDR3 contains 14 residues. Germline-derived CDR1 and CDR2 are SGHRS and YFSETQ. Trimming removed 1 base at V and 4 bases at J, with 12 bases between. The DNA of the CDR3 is TGCGCCAGCAGCTTGTGGCCCGAAGAGTACGAGCAGTACTTC. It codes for CASSLWPEEYEQYF.

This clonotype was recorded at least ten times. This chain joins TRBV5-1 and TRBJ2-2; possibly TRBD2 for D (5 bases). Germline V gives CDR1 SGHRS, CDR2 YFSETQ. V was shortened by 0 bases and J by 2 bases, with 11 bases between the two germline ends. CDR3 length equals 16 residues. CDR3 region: CASSLAEGYNTGELFF. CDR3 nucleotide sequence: TGCGCCAGCAGCTTGGCCGAGGGTTATAACACCGGGGAGCTGTTTTTT.

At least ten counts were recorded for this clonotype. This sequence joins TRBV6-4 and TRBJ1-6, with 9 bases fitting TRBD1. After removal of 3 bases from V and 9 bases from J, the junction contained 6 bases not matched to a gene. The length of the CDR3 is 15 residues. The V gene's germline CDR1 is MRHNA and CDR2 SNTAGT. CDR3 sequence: CASSEMGQGSSPLHF. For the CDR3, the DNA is TGTGCCAGCAGTGAAATGGGACAGGGAAGTTCACCCCTCCACTTT.

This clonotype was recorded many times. CDR3 region: CSARDREREGRNEQFF. The CDR3 DNA follows: TGCAGTGCTAGAGATCGGGAGCGGGAGGGCCGGAATGAGCAGTTCTTC. V gene TRBV20-1 combines with J gene TRBJ2-1; TRBD2 matches 10 bases. V trimming: 0 bases; J trimming: 7 bases; junction bases outside the gene matches: 9. CDR3 length: 16 amino acids. Germline loops: CDR1 DFQATT, CDR2 SNEGSKA (reference sequence).

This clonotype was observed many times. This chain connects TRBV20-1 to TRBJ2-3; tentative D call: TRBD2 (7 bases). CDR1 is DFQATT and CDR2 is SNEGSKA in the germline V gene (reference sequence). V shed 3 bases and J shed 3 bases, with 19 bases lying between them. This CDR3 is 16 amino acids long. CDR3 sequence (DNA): TGCAGTGCTAGTGCCCACGGGGGGCCTACTACAGATACGCAGTATTTT. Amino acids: CSASAHGGPTTDTQYF.

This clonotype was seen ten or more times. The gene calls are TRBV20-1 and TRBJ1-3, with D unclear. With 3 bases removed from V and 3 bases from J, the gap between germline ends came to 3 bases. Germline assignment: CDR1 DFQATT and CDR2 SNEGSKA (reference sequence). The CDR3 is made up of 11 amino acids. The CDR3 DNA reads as TGCAGTGCTAGCCATGGAAACACCATATATTTT. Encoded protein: CSASHGNTIYF.

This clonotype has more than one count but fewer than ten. The CDR3 DNA reads TGTGCCAGCAGCCTAGCTCGTTATGAGCAGTTCTTC. Protein: CASSLARYEQFF. This sequence joins TRBV6-2 or TRBV6-3 and TRBJ2-1; tentatively, D is TRBD2 (5 bases). Per the germline V gene, CDR1 is MNHEY and CDR2 is SVGEGT. The CDR3 length is 12 residues. V was cut by 6 bases and J by 8 bases, with 11 bases left in between.

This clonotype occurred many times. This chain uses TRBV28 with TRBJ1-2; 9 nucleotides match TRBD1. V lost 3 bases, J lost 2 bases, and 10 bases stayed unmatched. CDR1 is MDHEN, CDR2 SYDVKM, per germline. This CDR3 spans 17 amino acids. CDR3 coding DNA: TGTGCCAGCAGTTTCCCCCGGCCCGGGACAGGGAACTATGGCTACACCTTC. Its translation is CASSFPRPGTGNYGYTF.

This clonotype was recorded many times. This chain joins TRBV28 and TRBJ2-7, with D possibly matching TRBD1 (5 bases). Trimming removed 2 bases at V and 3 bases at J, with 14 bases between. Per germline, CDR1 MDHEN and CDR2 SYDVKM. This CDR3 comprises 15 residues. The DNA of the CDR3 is TGTGCCAGCAGTTTACCTGGGGCAGGGAACTACGAGCAGTACTTC. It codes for CASSLPGAGNYEQYF.

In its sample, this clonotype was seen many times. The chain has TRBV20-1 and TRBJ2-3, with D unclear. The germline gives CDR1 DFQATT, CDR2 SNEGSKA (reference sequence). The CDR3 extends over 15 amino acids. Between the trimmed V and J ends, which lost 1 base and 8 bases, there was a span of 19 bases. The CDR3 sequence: CSARVIAIASGTQYF. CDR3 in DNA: TGCAGTGCTAGAGTCATAGCCATTGCATCGGGTACGCAGTATTTT.

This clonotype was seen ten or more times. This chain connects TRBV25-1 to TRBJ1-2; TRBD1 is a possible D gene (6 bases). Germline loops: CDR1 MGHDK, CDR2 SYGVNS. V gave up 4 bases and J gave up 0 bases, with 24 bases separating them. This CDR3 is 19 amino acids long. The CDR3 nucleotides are TGTGCCAGCAGTGCCCGAACCCCAGGGGTCAAGTTAGCTAACTATGGCTACACCTTC. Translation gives CASSARTPGVKLANYGYTF.

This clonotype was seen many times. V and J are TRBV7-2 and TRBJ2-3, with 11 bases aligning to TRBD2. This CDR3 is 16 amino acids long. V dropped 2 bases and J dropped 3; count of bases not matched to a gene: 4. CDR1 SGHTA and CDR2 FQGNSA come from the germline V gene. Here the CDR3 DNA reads TGTGCCAGCAGCTTAACGCTAGCGGGGGGTACAGATACGCAGTATTTT. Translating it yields CASSLTLAGGTDTQYF.

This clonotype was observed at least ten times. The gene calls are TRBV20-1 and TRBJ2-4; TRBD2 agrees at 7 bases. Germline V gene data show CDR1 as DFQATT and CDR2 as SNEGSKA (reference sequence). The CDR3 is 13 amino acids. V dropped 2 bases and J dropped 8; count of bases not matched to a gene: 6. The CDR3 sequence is CSARPRGEDIQYF. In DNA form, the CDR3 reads TGCAGTGCTAGACCACGGGGGGAGGACATTCAGTACTTC.

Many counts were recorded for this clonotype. As DNA, the CDR3 is TGCGCCAGCAGGAAGACAGGGCCCTACGAGCAGTACTTC. Its protein is CASRKTGPYEQYF. This chain joins TRBV5-1 and TRBJ2-7, with 7 bases identical to TRBD1. CDR1 SGHRS and CDR2 YFSETQ come from the germline V gene. The CDR3 is 13 residues long. J gave up 2 bases and V 5 bases, and 4 bases lay outside the gene matches. The full variable domain, completed using reference TRBV5-1 and TRBJ2-7, is KAGVTQTPRYLIKTRGQQVTLSCSPISGHRSVSWYQQTPGQGLQFLFEYFSETQRNKGNFPGRFSGRQFSNSRSEMNVSTLELGDSALYLCASRKTGPYEQYFGPGTRLTVT.

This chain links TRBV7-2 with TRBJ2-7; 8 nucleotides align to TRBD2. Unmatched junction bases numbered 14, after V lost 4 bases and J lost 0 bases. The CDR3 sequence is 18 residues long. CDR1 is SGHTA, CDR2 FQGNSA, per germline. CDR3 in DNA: TGTGCCAGCAGCTCACAAGGGACTAGTGGGAGGACCTCCTACGAGCAGTACTTC. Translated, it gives CASSSQGTSGRTSYEQYF. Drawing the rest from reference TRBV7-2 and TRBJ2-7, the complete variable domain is GAGVSQSPSNKVTEKGKDVELRCDPISGHTALYWYRQSLGQGLEFLIYFQGNSAPDKSGLPSDRFSAERTGGSVSTLTIQRTQQEDSAVYLCASSSQGTSGRTSYEQYFGPGTRLTVT.

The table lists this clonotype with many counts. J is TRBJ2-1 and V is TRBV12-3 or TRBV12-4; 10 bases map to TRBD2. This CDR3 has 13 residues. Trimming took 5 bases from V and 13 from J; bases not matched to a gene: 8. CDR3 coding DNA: TGTGCCAGCAGTGGGGGACTAGCGATTTCTCAGTTCTTC. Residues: CASSGGLAISQFF.

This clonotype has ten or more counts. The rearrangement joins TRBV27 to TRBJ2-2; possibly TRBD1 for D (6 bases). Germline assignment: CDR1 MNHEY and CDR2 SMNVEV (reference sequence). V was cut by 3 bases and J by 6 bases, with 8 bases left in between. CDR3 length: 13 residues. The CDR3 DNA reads TGTGCCAGCAGTTTTTCAGGGGCCGGGGAGCTGTTTTTT. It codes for CASSFSGAGELFF.

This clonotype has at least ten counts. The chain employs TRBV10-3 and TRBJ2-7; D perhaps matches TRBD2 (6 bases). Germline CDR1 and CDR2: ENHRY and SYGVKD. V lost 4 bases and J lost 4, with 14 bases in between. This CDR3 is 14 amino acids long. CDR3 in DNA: TGTGCCATCAGTGTCGTGGAGGGTCTATACGAGCAGTACTTC. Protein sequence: CAISVVEGLYEQYF.

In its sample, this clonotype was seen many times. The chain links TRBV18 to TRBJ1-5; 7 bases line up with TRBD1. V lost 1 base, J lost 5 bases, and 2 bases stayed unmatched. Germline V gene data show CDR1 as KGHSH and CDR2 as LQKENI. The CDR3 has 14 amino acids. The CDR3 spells CASSPQGADQPQHF. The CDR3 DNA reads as TGTGCCAGCTCACCACAGGGGGCCGATCAGCCCCAGCATTTT. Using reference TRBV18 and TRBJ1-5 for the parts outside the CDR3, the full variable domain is NAGVMQNPRHLVRRRGQEARLRCSPMKGHSHVYWYRQLPEEGLKFMVYLQKENIIDESGMPKERFSAEFPKEGPSILRIQQVVRGDSAAYFCASSPQGADQPQHFGDGTRLSIL.

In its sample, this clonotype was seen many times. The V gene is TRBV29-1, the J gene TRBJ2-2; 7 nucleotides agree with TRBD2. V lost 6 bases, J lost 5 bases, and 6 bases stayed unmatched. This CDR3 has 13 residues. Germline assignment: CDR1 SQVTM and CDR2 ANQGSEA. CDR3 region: CSVGGRFTGELFF. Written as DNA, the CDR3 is TGCAGCGTGGGAGGGAGGTTTACCGGGGAGCTGTTTTTT.

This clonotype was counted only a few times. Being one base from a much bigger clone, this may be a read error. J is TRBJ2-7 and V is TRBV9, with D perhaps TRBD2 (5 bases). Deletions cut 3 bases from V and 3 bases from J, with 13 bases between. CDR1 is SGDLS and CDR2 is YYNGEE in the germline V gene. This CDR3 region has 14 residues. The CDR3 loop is CASSAGGENYEQYF. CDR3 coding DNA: TGTGCCAGCAGCGCCGGAGGAGAGAACTACGAGCAGTACTTC.

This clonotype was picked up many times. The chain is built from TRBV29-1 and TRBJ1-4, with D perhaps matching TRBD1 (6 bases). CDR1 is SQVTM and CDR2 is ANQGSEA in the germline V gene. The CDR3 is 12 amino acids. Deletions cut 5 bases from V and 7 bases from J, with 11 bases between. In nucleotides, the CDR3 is TGCAGCGTTCGGGGGGCTGGTGAAAAACTGTTTTTT. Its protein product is CSVRGAGEKLFF.

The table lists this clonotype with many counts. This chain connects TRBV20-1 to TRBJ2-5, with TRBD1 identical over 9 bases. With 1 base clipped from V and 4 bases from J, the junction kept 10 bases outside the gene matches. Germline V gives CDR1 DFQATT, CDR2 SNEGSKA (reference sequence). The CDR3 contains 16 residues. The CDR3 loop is CSARAVPGQGRETQYF. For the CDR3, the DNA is TGCAGTGCTAGAGCCGTACCGGGACAGGGACGAGAGACCCAGTACTTC.

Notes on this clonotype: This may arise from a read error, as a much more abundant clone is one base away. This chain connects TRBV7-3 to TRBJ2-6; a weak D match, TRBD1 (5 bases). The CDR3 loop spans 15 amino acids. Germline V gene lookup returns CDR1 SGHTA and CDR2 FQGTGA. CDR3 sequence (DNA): TGTGCCAGCAGCTTACCTACCTCTGGGGCCAAAGTCCTGACTTTC. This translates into CASSLPTSGAKVLTF.

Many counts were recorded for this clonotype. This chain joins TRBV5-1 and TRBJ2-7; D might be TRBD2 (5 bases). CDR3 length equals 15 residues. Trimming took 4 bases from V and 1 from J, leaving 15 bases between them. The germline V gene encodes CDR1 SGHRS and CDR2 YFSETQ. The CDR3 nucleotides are TGCGCCAGCAGCGTGGTCCGGACGGGGTCCTACGAGCAGTACTTC. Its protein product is CASSVVRTGSYEQYF.

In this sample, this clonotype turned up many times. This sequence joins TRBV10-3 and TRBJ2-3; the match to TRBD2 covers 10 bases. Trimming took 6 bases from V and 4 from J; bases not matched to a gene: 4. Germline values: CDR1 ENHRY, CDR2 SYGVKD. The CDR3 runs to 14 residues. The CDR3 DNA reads TGTGCCATCAGAGATAGCGGGAGGTCAGATACGCAGTATTTT. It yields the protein CAIRDSGRSDTQYF.

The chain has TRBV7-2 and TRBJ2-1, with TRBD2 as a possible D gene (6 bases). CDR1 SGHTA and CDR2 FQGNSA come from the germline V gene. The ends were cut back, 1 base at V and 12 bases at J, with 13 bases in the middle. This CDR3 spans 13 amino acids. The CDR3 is CASSLGRRGAQFF. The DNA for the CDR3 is TGTGCCAGCAGCTTAGGACGGCGGGGTGCGCAGTTCTTC.

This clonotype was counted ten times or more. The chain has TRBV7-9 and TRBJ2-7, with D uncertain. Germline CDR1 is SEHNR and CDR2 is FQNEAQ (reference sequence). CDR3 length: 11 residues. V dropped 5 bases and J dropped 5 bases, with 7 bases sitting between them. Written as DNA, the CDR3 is TGTGCCAGCAGCCATCGGGACGAGCAGTACTTC. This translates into CASSHRDEQYF.

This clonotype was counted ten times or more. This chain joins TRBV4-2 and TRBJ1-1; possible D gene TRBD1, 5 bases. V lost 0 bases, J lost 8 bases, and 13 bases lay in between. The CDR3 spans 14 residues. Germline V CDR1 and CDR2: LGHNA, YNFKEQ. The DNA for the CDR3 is TGTGCCAGCAGCCAAGATACTCAGGGTAGCGAAGCTTTCTTT. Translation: CASSQDTQGSEAFF.